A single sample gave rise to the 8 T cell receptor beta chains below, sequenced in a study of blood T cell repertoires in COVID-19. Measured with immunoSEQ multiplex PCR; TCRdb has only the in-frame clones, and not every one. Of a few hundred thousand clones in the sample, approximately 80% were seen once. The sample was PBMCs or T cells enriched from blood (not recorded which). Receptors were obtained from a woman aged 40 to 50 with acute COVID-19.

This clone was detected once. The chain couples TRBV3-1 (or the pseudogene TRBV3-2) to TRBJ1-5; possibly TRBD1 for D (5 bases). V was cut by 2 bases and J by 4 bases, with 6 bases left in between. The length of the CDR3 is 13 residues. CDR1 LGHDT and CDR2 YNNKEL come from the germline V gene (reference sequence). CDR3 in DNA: TGTGCCAGCAGCCAATCAGGGAATCAGCCCCAGCATTTT. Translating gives CASSQSGNQPQHF.

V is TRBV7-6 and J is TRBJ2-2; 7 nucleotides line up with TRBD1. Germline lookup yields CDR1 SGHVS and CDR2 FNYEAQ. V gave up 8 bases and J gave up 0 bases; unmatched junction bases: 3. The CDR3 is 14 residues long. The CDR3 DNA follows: TGTGCCAGCGAGGGGACAGCGAACACCGGGGAGCTGTTTTTT. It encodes CASEGTANTGELFF.

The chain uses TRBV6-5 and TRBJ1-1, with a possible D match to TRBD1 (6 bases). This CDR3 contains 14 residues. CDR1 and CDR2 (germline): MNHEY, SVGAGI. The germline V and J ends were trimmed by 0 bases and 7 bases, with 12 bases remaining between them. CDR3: CASSYSRRTDEAFF. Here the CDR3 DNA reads TGTGCCAGCAGTTACTCTCGCCGGACAGATGAAGCTTTCTTT.

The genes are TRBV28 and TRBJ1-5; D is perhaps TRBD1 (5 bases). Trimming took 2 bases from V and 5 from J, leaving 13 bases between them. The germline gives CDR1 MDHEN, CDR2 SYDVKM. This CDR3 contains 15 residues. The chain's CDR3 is CASSLRRGNYQPQHF. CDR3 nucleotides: TGTGCCAGCAGTTTACGCCGGGGGAACTATCAGCCCCAGCATTTT. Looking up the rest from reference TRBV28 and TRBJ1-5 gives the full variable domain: DVKVTQSSRYLVKRTGEKVFLECVQDMDHENMFWYRQDPGLGLRLIYFSYDVKMKEKGDIPEGYSVSREKKERFSLILESASTNQTSMYLCASSLRRGNYQPQHFGDGTRLSIL.

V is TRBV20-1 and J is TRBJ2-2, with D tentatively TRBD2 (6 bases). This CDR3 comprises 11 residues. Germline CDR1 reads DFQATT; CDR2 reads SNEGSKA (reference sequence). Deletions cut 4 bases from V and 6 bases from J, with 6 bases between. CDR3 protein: CSATSAGELFF. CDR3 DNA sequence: TGCAGTGCTACTAGCGCCGGGGAGCTGTTTTTT.

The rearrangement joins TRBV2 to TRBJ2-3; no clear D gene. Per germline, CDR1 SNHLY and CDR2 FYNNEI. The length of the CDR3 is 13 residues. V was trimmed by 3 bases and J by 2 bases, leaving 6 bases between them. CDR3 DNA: TGTGCCAGCAGTGATGAAGCCACAGATACGCAGTATTTT. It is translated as CASSDEATDTQYF.

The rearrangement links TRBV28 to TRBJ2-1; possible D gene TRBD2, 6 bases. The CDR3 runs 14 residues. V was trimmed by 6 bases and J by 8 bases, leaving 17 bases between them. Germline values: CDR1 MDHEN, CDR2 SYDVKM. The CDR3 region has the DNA TGTGCCAGCAGCGCGGGACGGAAGCTCCATGAGCAGTTCTTC. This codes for CASSAGRKLHEQFF. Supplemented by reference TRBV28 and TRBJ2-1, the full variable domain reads DVKVTQSSRYLVKRTGEKVFLECVQDMDHENMFWYRQDPGLGLRLIYFSYDVKMKEKGDIPEGYSVSREKKERFSLILESASTNQTSMYLCASSAGRKLHEQFFGPGTRLTVL.

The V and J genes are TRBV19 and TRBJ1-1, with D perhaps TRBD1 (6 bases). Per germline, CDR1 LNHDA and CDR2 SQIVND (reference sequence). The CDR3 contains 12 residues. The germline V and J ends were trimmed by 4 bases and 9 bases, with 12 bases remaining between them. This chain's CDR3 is CASSRGGLKAFF. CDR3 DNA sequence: TGTGCCAGTAGTAGAGGGGGATTGAAAGCTTTCTTT.